What follows describes a single T cell receptor (beta chain). Its antigen is currently unknown. The CDR3 runs to 14 residues. Germline trimming cut 8 bases from V and 4 bases from J; bases unmatched to any gene: 7. The source of the sample is a study of CD8 T cells in ankylosing spondylitis. Study-level points and caveats: It was reported that disease-linked clones were significantly enriched in matched ankylosing spondylitis synovial fluid. Disease-linked clones bore a CD8+ phenotype, appearing relatively rarely in peripheral blood.

Quantitative 5'-RACE with molecular barcodes generated TCR beta libraries. TCRdb re-analysed the 5' RACE reads in MiXCR, keeping a single row per CDR3 protein. Among about 300,000 distinct CDR3 sequences listed, less than 25% were seen once. The TCR comes from a female donor with ankylosing spondylitis or in good health (not recorded which). The sequenced sample consisted of blood, either unsorted or a sorted T cell fraction (not recorded which). V usage is TRBV12-3 or TRBV12-4 and J usage is TRBJ1-3; TRBD1 aligns across 8 bases. CDR3 residues: CASQDRVSGNTIYF. The CDR3 DNA reads as TGTGCCAGCCAGGACAGGGTGTCCGGAAACACCATATATTTT.